These 24 T cell receptor beta chains originate from one sample sequenced in a study of response to subunit inactivated influenza vaccine. Each CDR3 protein is one row after TCRdb ran MiXCR on the RT-PCR reads. The sample contains more than 500,000 distinct CDR3 sequences, roughly 10% of which appear only once. The same sample was also studied in work on T cells expressing NK-cell markers. That source notes: Researchers built TCR beta cDNA using 5'RACE template switching with UMIs.

Here the sequenced sample was PBMCs from blood, taken on the day of vaccination. Receptors were obtained from a man in his forties or fifties who received an inactivated influenza vaccine.

This clonotype was found many times. The rearrangement joins TRBV7-6 to TRBJ2-7; D gene unclear. V shed 3 bases and J shed 6 bases, with 9 bases lying between them. This CDR3 comprises 12 residues. Germline V gene data show CDR1 as SGHVS and CDR2 as FNYEAQ. This CDR3 is CASSFKGSEQYF. The CDR3 nucleotides are TGTGCCAGCAGCTTTAAAGGTTCCGAGCAGTACTTC.

This clonotype was found a few times. An end of the junction does not agree with germline; a read error may underlie this. The chain recombines TRBV20-1 with TRBJ2-1; D ambiguous. The CDR3 is 12 residues long. Germline CDR1 is DFQATT and CDR2 is SNEGSKA (reference sequence). CDR3 sequence: CSARSTYNEQFF. CDR3 in DNA: TGCAGCGCTAGGTCCACGTACAATGAGCAGTTCTTC.

This clonotype was counted only a few times. The chain joins TRBV29-1 to TRBJ2-1, with 9 bases identical to TRBD2. Germline trimming cut 2 bases from V and 5 bases from J; bases unmatched to any gene: 7. The CDR3 has 15 residues. CDR1 and CDR2 (germline): SQVTM, ANQGSEA. CDR3 coding DNA: TGCAGCGTTGAACCAAAGCGGGGGGCTGACAATGAGCAGTTCTTC. Translation: CSVEPKRGADNEQFF.

The genes are TRBV4-3 and TRBJ2-7; D unclear. Germline CDR1 LGHNA, CDR2 YSLEER. The CDR3 spans 13 residues. The V end lost 1 base, the J end lost 8 bases, and 12 bases lay between the germline ends. CDR3 sequence: CASSQVVGSQQYF. CDR3 DNA sequence: TGCGCCAGCAGCCAAGTGGTAGGATCTCAGCAGTACTTC.

This clonotype has a count of ten or more. This chain uses TRBV4-2 with TRBJ2-2, with unresolved D. Germline values: CDR1 LGHNA, CDR2 YNFKEQ. CDR3 length: 15 residues. Trimming left V 0 bases short and J 3 bases short, with 8 bases between. CDR3 DNA sequence: TGTGCCAGCAGCCAAGATGGCTCGTACACCGGGGAGCTGTTTTTT. As protein: CASSQDGSYTGELFF.

This clonotype has only a few counts. The chain couples TRBV12-3 or TRBV12-4 to TRBJ2-1, with a possible D match to TRBD2 (6 bases). V gave up 0 bases and J gave up 0 bases, with 12 bases separating them. The length of the CDR3 is 17 residues. CDR3 sequence reads: CASSLALGTHSYNEQFF. The CDR3 nucleotides read TGTGCCAGCAGTTTAGCCCTCGGGACTCACTCCTACAATGAGCAGTTCTTC.

This rearrangement joins TRBV20-1 to TRBJ2-7; tentatively, D is TRBD1 (5 bases). Trimming took off 8 bases at V and 7 bases at J, with 6 bases between the two ends. This CDR3 is 8 amino acids long. Germline V CDR1 and CDR2: DFQATT, SNEGSKA (reference sequence). In DNA form, the CDR3 reads TGCAGTCCAGGGGAGCAGTACTTC. Encoded protein: CSPGEQYF.

This clonotype has a count of ten or more. CDR3 region: CASSKDRGHMNNYGYTF. The CDR3 coding sequence is TGTGCCAGCAGCAAAGACAGGGGCCACATGAATAACTATGGCTACACCTTC. The rearrangement links TRBV7-2 to TRBJ1-2; 8 bases align to TRBD1. Unmatched junction bases numbered 12, after V lost 5 bases and J lost 1 base. The CDR3 is 17 amino acids. In germline, CDR1 is SGHTA, CDR2 FQGNSA.

This clonotype turned up a few times. The chain employs TRBV6-2 or TRBV6-3 and TRBJ2-5; D is perhaps TRBD1 or TRBD2 (5 bases each). The germline gives CDR1 MNHEY, CDR2 SVGEGT. V was trimmed by 0 bases and J by 4 bases, leaving 9 bases between them. The CDR3 spans 14 residues. The CDR3: CASSYSGTLETQYF. CDR3 in DNA: TGTGCCAGCAGTTACTCTGGGACCCTAGAGACCCAGTACTTC.

This clonotype was found a few times. The CDR3 loop is CAISEYLAGTGELFF. For the CDR3, the DNA is TGTGCCATCAGTGAATATCTAGCGGGAACCGGGGAGCTGTTTTTT. V is TRBV10-3 and J is TRBJ2-2; 9 bases match TRBD2. V gave up 3 bases and J gave up 5 bases; unmatched junction bases: 4. This CDR3 spans 15 amino acids. Germline CDR1 is ENHRY and CDR2 is SYGVKD.

This rearrangement joins TRBV30 to TRBJ2-1; 8 bases map to TRBD2. Germline V lookup: CDR1 GTSNPN, CDR2 SVGIG (reference sequence). The CDR3 sequence is 14 residues long. V dropped 5 bases and J dropped 4; count of bases not matched to a gene: 7. The CDR3 loop is CAWDTSGLYNEQFF. The CDR3 nucleotides read TGTGCCTGGGATACTAGCGGCCTATACAATGAGCAGTTCTTC. The full variable domain, in which reference TRBV30 and TRBJ2-1 provide the parts outside the CDR3, is SQTIHQWPATLVQPVGSPLSLECTVEGTSNPNLYWYRQAAGRGLQLLFYSVGIGQISSEVPQNLSASRPQDRQFILSSKKLLLSDSGFYLCAWDTSGLYNEQFFGPGTRLTVL.

This clonotype was seen at least ten times. The chain recombines TRBV27 with TRBJ2-1; no clear D. Germline CDR1 and CDR2: MNHEY and SMNVEV (reference sequence). V lost 4 bases and J lost 6, with 7 bases in between. The CDR3 sequence is 12 residues long. The CDR3 sequence: CASSSSGNEQFF. The CDR3 DNA is TGTGCCAGCAGTTCGTCGGGCAATGAGCAGTTCTTC.

This chain joins TRBV15 and TRBJ2-7, with TRBD2 matching 12 bases. Germline trimming cut 4 bases from V and 3 bases from J; bases unmatched to any gene: 1. Looked up from germline, CDR1 is LNHNV and CDR2 is YYDKDF (reference sequence). The CDR3 length is 14 residues. The CDR3 coding sequence is TGTGCCACCAGCATGGGACTAGCGGGCTACGAGCAGTACTTC. This codes for CATSMGLAGYEQYF.

There are a few counts of this clonotype. The genes are TRBV19 and TRBJ2-5; possible D gene TRBD1, 6 bases. Trimming took 5 bases from V and 4 from J, leaving 8 bases between them. The germline CDR1 and CDR2 sequences are LNHDA and SQIVND (reference sequence). The length of the CDR3 is 12 residues. The CDR3 sequence: CASSQGRETQYF. For the CDR3, the DNA is TGTGCCAGTAGTCAGGGGAGAGAGACCCAGTACTTC. The complete variable domain, with remaining parts taken from reference TRBV19 and TRBJ2-5, reads DGGITQSPKYLFRKEGQNVTLSCEQNLNHDAMYWYRQDPGQGLRLIYYSQIVNDFQKGDIAEGYSVSREKKESFPLTVTSAQKNPTAFYLCASSQGRETQYFGPGTRLLVL.

This clonotype was seen more than once but under ten times. The chain links TRBV20-1 to TRBJ2-5; D unclear. This CDR3 has 13 residues. The germline CDR1 and CDR2 sequences are DFQATT and SNEGSKA (reference sequence). V was shortened by 8 bases and J by 1 base, with 14 bases between the two germline ends. The CDR3 DNA sequence: TGCAGTCCGAAAGCAGCCATCCAAGAGACCCAGTACTTC. Translating it yields CSPKAAIQETQYF.

This clonotype has a handful of counts. The CDR3 loop reads CASTKSTTGELFF. The CDR3 bases are TGTGCCAGCACCAAGTCTACCACCGGGGAGCTGTTTTTT. V and J are TRBV6-1 and TRBJ2-2; D gene unclear. Trimming removed 7 bases at V and 4 bases at J, with 10 bases between. The CDR3 loop spans 13 amino acids. CDR1 MNHNS and CDR2 SASEGT come from the germline V gene.

This clonotype was observed a handful of times. V and J are TRBV4-3 and TRBJ1-1; D gene ambiguous. This CDR3 comprises 13 residues. V shed 1 base and J shed 4 bases, with 7 bases lying between them. Germline V gives CDR1 LGHNA, CDR2 YSLEER. The CDR3 reads CASSQGGITEAFF. Written as DNA, the CDR3 is TGCGCCAGCAGCCAAGGAGGGATCACTGAAGCTTTCTTT.

The genes are TRBV7-9 and TRBJ2-5; TRBD1 matches at 8 bases. Germline loops: CDR1 SEHNR, CDR2 FQNEAQ (reference sequence). After removal of 5 bases from V and 4 bases from J, the junction contained 6 bases not matched to a gene. CDR3 size: 14 residues. CDR3: CASSHPGGRETQYF. Here the CDR3 DNA reads TGTGCCAGCAGCCACCCAGGGGGCCGAGAGACCCAGTACTTC.

V gene TRBV20-1 combines with J gene TRBJ2-3, with 9 bases lining up with TRBD2. The CDR3 sequence is 16 residues long. The germline V gene has CDR1 DFQATT and CDR2 SNEGSKA (reference sequence). V lost 5 bases, J lost 1 base, and 10 bases stayed unmatched. The CDR3 spells CSAPKKAGGRTDTQYF. In nucleotides, the CDR3 is TGCAGTGCTCCGAAAAAAGCGGGAGGACGCACAGATACGCAGTATTTT.

The sample holds many counts of this clonotype. The rearrangement links TRBV28 to TRBJ2-7; D perhaps matches TRBD1 (5 bases). Germline V gene lookup returns CDR1 MDHEN and CDR2 SYDVKM. V was shortened by 3 bases and J by 6 bases, with 15 bases between the two germline ends. This CDR3 comprises 14 residues. This CDR3 is CASSFGQPRTEQYF. DNA for the CDR3: TGTGCCAGCAGTTTTGGACAACCTCGAACCGAGCAGTACTTC.

This clonotype has just a few counts. The junction does not match germline at one end; this may be a read error. The chain carries TRBV7-7 and TRBJ2-5; 8 nucleotides match TRBD1. Looked up from germline, CDR1 is SSHAT and CDR2 is FNYEAQ (reference sequence). The CDR3 spans 14 residues. The CDR3 is CASSRDRSSETQYF. DNA for the CDR3: TGTGCTAGCAGCCGGGACAGGTCGTCAGAGACCCAGTACTTC.

The table lists this clonotype with a few counts. The chain couples TRBV29-1 to TRBJ2-5; no definite D call. The length of the CDR3 is 13 residues. Trimming removed 2 bases from V and 1 base from J, with 8 bases in between. Germline-derived CDR1 and CDR2 are SQVTM and ANQGSEA. The CDR3 nucleotides read TGCAGCGTTGAATCGCACCGCCAAGAGACCCAGTACTTC. It codes for CSVESHRQETQYF.

This clonotype was picked up a small number of times. The chain links TRBV5-1 to TRBJ2-3; D is possibly TRBD1 (5 bases). The germline CDR1 and CDR2 sequences are SGHRS and YFSETQ. V was clipped by 2 bases and J by 5 bases, with 15 bases between them. CDR3 length: 15 amino acids. CDR3 residues: CASSFPQGAKDTQYF. CDR3 sequence (DNA): TGCGCCAGCAGCTTCCCCCAAGGGGCGAAAGATACGCAGTATTTT.

This clonotype was recorded a few times. The rearrangement uses TRBV7-8 and TRBJ1-1; a weak D match, TRBD1 (6 bases). The CDR3 is 15 residues long. Germline lookup yields CDR1 SGHVS and CDR2 FQNEAQ. Trimming removed 5 bases from V and 7 bases from J, with 20 bases in between. CDR3 sequence (DNA): TGTGCCAGCAGCGGCGCTAGGCGGGACACTCTTGAAGCTTTCTTT. Amino acid sequence: CASSGARRDTLEAFF.